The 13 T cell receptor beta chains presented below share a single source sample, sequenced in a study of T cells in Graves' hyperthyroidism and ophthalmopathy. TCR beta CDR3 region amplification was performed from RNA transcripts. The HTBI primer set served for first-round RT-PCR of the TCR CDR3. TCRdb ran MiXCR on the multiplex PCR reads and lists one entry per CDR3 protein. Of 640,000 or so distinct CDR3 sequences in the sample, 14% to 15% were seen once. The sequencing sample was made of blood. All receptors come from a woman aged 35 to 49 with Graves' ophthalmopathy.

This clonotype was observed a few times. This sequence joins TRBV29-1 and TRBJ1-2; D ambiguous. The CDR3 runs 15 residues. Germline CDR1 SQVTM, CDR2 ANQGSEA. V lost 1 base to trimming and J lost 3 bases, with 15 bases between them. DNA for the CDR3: TGCAGCGTTGAAGGGGTGAGTGGGCTCTACTATGGCTACACCTTC. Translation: CSVEGVSGLYYGYTF.

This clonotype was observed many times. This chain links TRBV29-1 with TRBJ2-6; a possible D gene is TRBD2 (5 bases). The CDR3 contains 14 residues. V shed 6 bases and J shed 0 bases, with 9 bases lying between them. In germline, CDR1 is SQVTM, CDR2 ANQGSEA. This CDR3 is CSVTEGSGANVLTF. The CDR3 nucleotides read TGCAGCGTCACCGAGGGCTCTGGGGCCAACGTCCTGACTTTC.

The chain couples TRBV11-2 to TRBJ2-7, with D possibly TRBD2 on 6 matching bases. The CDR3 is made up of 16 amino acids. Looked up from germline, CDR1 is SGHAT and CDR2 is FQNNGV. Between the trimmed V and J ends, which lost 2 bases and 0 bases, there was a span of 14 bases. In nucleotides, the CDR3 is TGTGCCAGCAGCTTAAGACCGGACGGGAGCTCCTACGAGCAGTACTTC. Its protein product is CASSLRPDGSSYEQYF.

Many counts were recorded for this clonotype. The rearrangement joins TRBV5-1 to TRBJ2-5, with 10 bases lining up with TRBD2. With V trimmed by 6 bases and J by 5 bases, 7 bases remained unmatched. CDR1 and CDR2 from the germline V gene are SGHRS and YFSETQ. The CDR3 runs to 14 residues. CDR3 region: CASNTLAGPETQYF. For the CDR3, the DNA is TGCGCCAGCAACACACTAGCGGGACCCGAGACCCAGTACTTC.

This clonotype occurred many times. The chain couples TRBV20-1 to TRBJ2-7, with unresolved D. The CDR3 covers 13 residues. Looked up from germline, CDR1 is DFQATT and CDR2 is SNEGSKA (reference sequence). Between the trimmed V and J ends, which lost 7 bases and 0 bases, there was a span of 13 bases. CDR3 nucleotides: TGCAGTGTTTCACCCCGCGGCTCCTACGAGCAGTACTTC. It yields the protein CSVSPRGSYEQYF.

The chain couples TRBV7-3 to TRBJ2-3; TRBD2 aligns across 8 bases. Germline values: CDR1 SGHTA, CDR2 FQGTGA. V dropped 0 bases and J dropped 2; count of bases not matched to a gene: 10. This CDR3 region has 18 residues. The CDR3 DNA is TGTGCCAGCAGCTTAACCGGGAGGGCCCACATTTCCACAGATACGCAGTATTTT. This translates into CASSLTGRAHISTDTQYF.

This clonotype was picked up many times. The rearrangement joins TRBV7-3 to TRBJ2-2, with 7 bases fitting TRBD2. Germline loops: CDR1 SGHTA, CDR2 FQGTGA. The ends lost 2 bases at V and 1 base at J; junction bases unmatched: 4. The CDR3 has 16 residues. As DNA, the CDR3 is TGTGCCAGCAGCTTAGAGTCGGGAGGGAACACCGGGGAGCTGTTTTTT. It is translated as CASSLESGGNTGELFF.

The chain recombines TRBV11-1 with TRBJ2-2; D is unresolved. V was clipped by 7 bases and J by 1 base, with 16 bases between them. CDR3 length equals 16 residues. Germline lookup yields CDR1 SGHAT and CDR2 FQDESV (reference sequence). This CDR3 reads CASTNPLNRNTGELFF. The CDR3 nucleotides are TGTGCCAGCACGAACCCCCTTAACAGGAACACCGGGGAGCTGTTTTTT.

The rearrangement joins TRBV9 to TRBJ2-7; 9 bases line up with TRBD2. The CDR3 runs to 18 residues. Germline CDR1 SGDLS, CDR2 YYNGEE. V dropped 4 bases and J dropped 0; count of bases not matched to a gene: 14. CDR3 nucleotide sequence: TGTGCCAGCAGCTCCAACCCCTCATCTAGCGGGAACTCCTACGAGCAGTACTTC. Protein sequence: CASSSNPSSSGNSYEQYF.

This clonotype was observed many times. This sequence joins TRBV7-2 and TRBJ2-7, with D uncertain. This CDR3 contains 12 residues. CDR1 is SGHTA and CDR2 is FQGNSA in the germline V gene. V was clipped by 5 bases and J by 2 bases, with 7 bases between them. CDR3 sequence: CASSPPPYEQYF. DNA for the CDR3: TGTGCCAGCAGCCCCCCCCCCTACGAGCAGTACTTC.

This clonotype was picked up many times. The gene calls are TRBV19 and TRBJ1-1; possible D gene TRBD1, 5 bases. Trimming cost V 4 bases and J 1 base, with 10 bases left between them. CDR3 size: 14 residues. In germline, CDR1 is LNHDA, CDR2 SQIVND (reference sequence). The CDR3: CASSTGPGNTEAFF. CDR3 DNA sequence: TGTGCCAGTAGTACAGGGCCGGGGAACACTGAAGCTTTCTTT.

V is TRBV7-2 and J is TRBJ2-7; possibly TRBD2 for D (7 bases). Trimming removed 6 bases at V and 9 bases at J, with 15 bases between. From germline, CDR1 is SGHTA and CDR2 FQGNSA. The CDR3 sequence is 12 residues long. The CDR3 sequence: CASSIPGGGQYF. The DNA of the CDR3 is TGTGCCAGCAGTATCCCGGGGGGCGGGCAGTACTTC.

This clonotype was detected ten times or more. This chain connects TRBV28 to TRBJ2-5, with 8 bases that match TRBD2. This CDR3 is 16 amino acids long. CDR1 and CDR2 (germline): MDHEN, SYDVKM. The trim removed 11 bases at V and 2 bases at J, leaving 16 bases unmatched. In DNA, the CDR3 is TGTGCCTCCCACCCCGGTAGTAGCGGGGAACAAGAGACCCAGTACTTC. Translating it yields CASHPGSSGEQETQYF.